This T cell receptor (beta chain) was sequenced during a study of blood T cell repertoires in COVID-19. Study-level background: The origin of the acute and convalescent COVID-19 samples was the United States, Italy and Spain. T cells, B-cell-depleted T cells, or PBMCs provided the cDNA or gDNA that served as material.

Sequencing used immunoSEQ multiplex PCR; TCRdb keeps in-frame clones, though not all of them. The data show 100,000 to 150,000 clones, 85% seen once. The CDR3 length is 12 residues. Germline loops: CDR1 SNHLY, CDR2 FYNNEI. Trimming removed 5 bases at V and 14 bases at J, with 13 bases between. This clone was seen only once. The rearrangement joins TRBV2 to TRBJ1-6; D ambiguous. The sample was peripheral blood. This receptor was obtained from a woman of 80 years or more with acute or convalescent COVID-19. In nucleotides, the CDR3 is TGTGCCAGCAGTCAGAATTCAGCGGCCCTCCACTTT. Its protein product is CASSQNSAALHF.